This TCR beta chain was identified in a study of T cell repertoires in cytomegalovirus infection. One entry per CDR3 protein results from TCRdb running MiXCR on the reads. This sample carries approximately 550,000 distinct CDR3 sequences, approximately 15% of them seen once, and the ten largest clones take about 24%. This CDR3 region has 12 residues. CDR1 is SEHNR and CDR2 is FQNEAQ in the germline V gene (reference sequence). With 5 bases removed from V and 8 bases from J, the gap between germline ends came to 10 bases. Regarding this clonotype: The antigen remains unidentified.

General observations from the study: Cumulative frequency of public TCR beta families picked out carriers of CMV plus the relevant HLA.

This clonotype was sampled from a human donor in good health (CMV status not recorded). Some clones in this sample may be carry-over from other donors' samples. The V call is TRBV7-9, the J call TRBJ2-1; no clear D gene. The sample comprised CD8+ T cells from PBMCs. In nucleotides, the CDR3 is TGTGCCAGCAGCGCCCTTCTGGATGAGCAGTTCTTC. This encodes CASSALLDEQFF.